The following is a T cell receptor beta chain sequence with its context. Its matching antigen is unknown. This record comes from a study of cytomegalovirus exposure and HLA in healthy donors. Study findings and constraints: The study assumed roughly uniform donor sequencing depth for presence/absence analyses. Reported performance of the classifier showed diagnosis of cytomegalovirus status with high specificity and sensitivity. In an earlier analysis, in 587 donors, most V segments appeared productive either ~87% or ~30% of the time.

It was with 60 Vbeta and 13 Jbeta primers that the PCR ran. This table comes from immunoSEQ multiplex PCR, and its TCRdb copy is limited to in-frame clones, with some not included. The data contain approximately 110,000 clones, more than 60% of them singletons. The CDR3 has 14 amino acids. V was clipped by 5 bases and J by 3 bases; unmatched bases: 6. The germline CDR1 and CDR2 sequences are SGHRS and YFSETQ. The clonotype originates from a female donor in good health and CMV-seropositive. The chain joins TRBV5-1 to TRBJ2-5; TRBD2 aligns across 8 bases. The specimen was PBMCs. CDR3 coding DNA: TGCGCCAGCAGTAAAATAGCGGGAAAAGAGACCCAGTACTTC. Translation gives CASSKIAGKETQYF.